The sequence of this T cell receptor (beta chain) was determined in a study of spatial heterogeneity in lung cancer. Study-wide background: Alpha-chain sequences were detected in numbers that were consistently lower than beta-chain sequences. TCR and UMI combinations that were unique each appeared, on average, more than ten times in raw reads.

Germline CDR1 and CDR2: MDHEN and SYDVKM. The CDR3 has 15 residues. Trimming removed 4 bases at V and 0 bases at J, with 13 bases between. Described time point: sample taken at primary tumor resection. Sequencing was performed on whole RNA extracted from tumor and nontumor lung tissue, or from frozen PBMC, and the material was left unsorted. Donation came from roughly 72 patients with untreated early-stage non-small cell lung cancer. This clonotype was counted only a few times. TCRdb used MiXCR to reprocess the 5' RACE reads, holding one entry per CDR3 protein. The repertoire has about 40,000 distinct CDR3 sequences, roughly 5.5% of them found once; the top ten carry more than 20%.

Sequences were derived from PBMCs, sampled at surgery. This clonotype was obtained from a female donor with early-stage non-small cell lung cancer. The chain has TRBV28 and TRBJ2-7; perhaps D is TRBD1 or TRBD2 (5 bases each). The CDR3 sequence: CASSSVRDGSYEQYF. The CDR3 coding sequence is TGTGCCAGCAGTTCGGTCCGGGACGGCTCCTACGAGCAGTACTTC.